This TCR beta chain was identified in a study of identifying expanded T cells in peripheral blood. Study-level results: Across healthy donors, higher total template counts meant significantly greater roughly two-week count variance. Over two and four weeks, about 15 and 18 clones changed, versus around 1.3 between replicates.

This CDR3 contains 15 residues. Between the trimmed V and J ends, which lost 5 bases and 3 bases, there was a span of 20 bases. The germline V gene has CDR1 GTSNPN and CDR2 SVGIG (reference sequence). This clone was observed a single time. Its specificity is unknown. Some clones are missing from TCRdb's copy, which holds only in-frame ones; the method was immunoSEQ multiplex PCR. The table has about 100,000 clones, approximately 86% seen once. The rearrangement joins TRBV30 to TRBJ2-7; D remains ambiguous. The receptor was isolated from a person aged 18 to 75 in good health. What was sequenced was blood. CDR3 amino acids: CAWVPPPGTFYEQYF. CDR3 bases: TGTGCCTGGGTCCCCCCCCCGGGCACCTTCTACGAGCAGTACTTC.